This entry lists 20 T cell receptor beta chains sequenced from one sample in a study of blood T cell repertoires in COVID-19. Using immunoSEQ multiplex PCR, the repertoire was profiled, and TCRdb retains in-frame clones only, with some absent. This sample has tens of thousands of clones; 75% to 95% occur once, and the top ten carry roughly 9%. Sequencing was done on a sample of peripheral blood. These receptors all stem from a human donor in a cohort sampled during active COVID-19.

The chain links TRBV6-6 to TRBJ2-7; possible D gene TRBD1, 6 bases. The germline CDR1 and CDR2 sequences are MNHNY and SVGAGI (reference sequence). V lost 5 bases and J 4 bases, leaving 9 bases between the germline ends. This CDR3 comprises 12 residues. The CDR3 region is CASSEQGYEQYF. In nucleotides, the CDR3 is TGTGCCAGCAGTGAGCAGGGGTACGAGCAGTACTTC.

The chain joins TRBV18 to TRBJ2-1, with 8 bases fitting TRBD2. The germline gives CDR1 KGHSH, CDR2 LQKENI. There are 17 residues in the CDR3. V shed 2 bases and J 0 bases; nucleotides not matched to a gene: 6. Here the CDR3 reads CASSPGLAVSSYNEQFF. In nucleotides, the CDR3 is TGTGCCAGCTCACCAGGACTAGCCGTAAGCTCCTACAATGAGCAGTTCTTC.

J is TRBJ2-5 and V is TRBV28; 9 bases line up with TRBD1. The CDR3 loop spans 16 amino acids. The trim removed 5 bases at V and 3 bases at J, leaving 10 bases unmatched. Germline CDR1 is MDHEN and CDR2 is SYDVKM. The CDR3 here is CASSAQTGGGEETQYF. In nucleotides, the CDR3 is TGTGCCAGCAGTGCTCAGACAGGGGGTGGAGAAGAGACCCAGTACTTC.

V gene TRBV19 combines with J gene TRBJ1-1; 7 nucleotides align to TRBD1. The CDR3 is 13 residues long. Germline loops: CDR1 LNHDA, CDR2 SQIVND (reference sequence). V lost 10 bases to trimming and J lost 0 bases; unmatched junction nucleotides: 5. This chain's CDR3 is CATGTDLNTEAFF. The CDR3 region has the DNA TGTGCCACGGGGACAGACCTGAACACTGAAGCTTTCTTT.

V and J are TRBV5-3 and TRBJ1-6, with 7 bases identical to TRBD1. TRBV5-3 falls under the ORF class, with uncertain function. The CDR3 runs to 21 residues. The V gene end was trimmed by 0 bases and the J gene end by 0 bases; junction bases not matched to a gene: 15. The CDR3 region has the DNA TGTGCCAGAAGCTTGGCCTGGCAGGGCAAAGGGACAGTCTCCTATAATTCACCCCTCCACTTT. This sequence encodes CARSLAWQGKGTVSYNSPLHF.

This chain joins TRBV20-1 and TRBJ2-1, with a weak D call TRBD1 (6 bases). Germline CDR1 reads DFQATT; CDR2 reads SNEGSKA (reference sequence). CDR3 length: 14 amino acids. V lost 3 bases, J lost 8 bases, and 17 bases lay in between. The CDR3 DNA is TGCAGTGCTAGTCTAGCAGGGGCATTCTATGAGCAGTTCTTC. Protein product: CSASLAGAFYEQFF.

This clone was counted a few times. V usage is TRBV6-6 and J usage is TRBJ1-2; D may be TRBD1 (6 bases). Trimming removed 9 bases at V and 7 bases at J, with 18 bases between. Germline loops: CDR1 MNHNY, CDR2 SVGAGI (reference sequence). This CDR3 region has 13 residues. The CDR3 nucleotides are TGTGCCAGAGGGGGTGGCAGGGGCGGTGGCTACACCTTC. This gives the protein CARGGGRGGGYTF.

This sequence joins TRBV4-1 and TRBJ2-5; D call uncertain. V was pared by 1 base and J by 2 bases, with 8 bases between. The CDR3 totals 14 residues. Germline lookup yields CDR1 MGHRA and CDR2 YSYEKL. This CDR3 reads CASSQVSRQETQYF. The DNA of the CDR3 is TGCGCCAGCAGCCAAGTATCGCGACAAGAGACCCAGTACTTC.

The chain is built from TRBV2 and TRBJ2-5, with 8 nucleotides matching TRBD1. This CDR3 has 14 amino acids. V lost 7 bases and J lost 5; bases outside the gene matches: 9. Germline assignment: CDR1 SNHLY and CDR2 FYNNEI. This CDR3 is CASNRQGLSETQYF. CDR3 DNA sequence: TGTGCCAGCAACCGACAGGGGCTTTCTGAGACCCAGTACTTC.

This chain connects TRBV7-3 to TRBJ2-2, with D possibly being TRBD1 (6 bases). There are 16 residues in the CDR3. The V gene lost 6 bases and the J gene lost 0 bases, with 14 bases spanning the gap. The germline gives CDR1 SGHTA, CDR2 FQGTGA. CDR3 amino acids: CASRPTGTTNTGELFF. CDR3 coding DNA: TGTGCCAGCAGGCCTACCGGGACAACGAACACCGGGGAGCTGTTTTTT.

The chain uses TRBV30 and TRBJ2-7; 9 bases agree with TRBD2. J lost 0 bases, V lost 3 bases, and 9 bases had no gene match. The germline V gene has CDR1 GTSNPN and CDR2 SVGIG (reference sequence). This CDR3 comprises 16 residues. This chain's CDR3 is CAWSRASGMGSYEQYF. The CDR3 region has the DNA TGTGCCTGGAGCCGGGCTAGCGGGATGGGCTCCTACGAGCAGTACTTC. Together with reference TRBV30 and TRBJ2-7, the CDR3 gives the full variable domain: SQTIHQWPATLVQPVGSPLSLECTVEGTSNPNLYWYRQAAGRGLQLLFYSVGIGQISSEVPQNLSASRPQDRQFILSSKKLLLSDSGFYLCAWSRASGMGSYEQYFGPGTRLTVT.

The chain links TRBV9 to TRBJ2-5; 8 bases match TRBD1. CDR1 is SGDLS and CDR2 is YYNGEE in the germline V gene. The CDR3 is 16 residues long. V lost 7 bases to trimming and J lost 1 base; unmatched junction nucleotides: 12. The CDR3 DNA follows: TGTGCCAGCGGGCGAGGGGGAGGACAGGGCCAAGAGACCCAGTACTTC. Residues: CASGRGGGQGQETQYF. The variable domain in full, completed from reference TRBV9 and TRBJ2-5, reads DSGVTQTPKHLITATGQRVTLRCSPRSGDLSVYWYQQSLDQGLQFLIQYYNGEERAKGNILERFSAQQFPDLHSELNLSSLELGDSALYFCASGRGGGQGQETQYFGPGTRLLVL.

The chain couples TRBV11-2 to TRBJ2-7; possibly TRBD1 for D (6 bases). The V end lost 0 bases, the J end lost 3 bases, and 12 bases lay between the germline ends. The CDR3 has 15 residues. Looked up from germline, CDR1 is SGHAT and CDR2 is FQNNGV. In DNA, the CDR3 is TGTGCCAGCAGCTTAGACTCAGGGGATGGCTACGAGCAGTACTTC. It is translated as CASSLDSGDGYEQYF.

This chain joins TRBV5-1 and TRBJ1-2; 7 bases are a match to TRBD1. This CDR3 is built from 15 residues. V lost 0 bases and J lost 4; bases outside the gene matches: 6. Germline V gene data show CDR1 as SGHRS and CDR2 as YFSETQ. The CDR3 sequence: CASSLGDRVGYGYTF. The CDR3 DNA is TGCGCCAGCAGCTTGGGAGACAGGGTGGGCTATGGCTACACCTTC. Supplemented by reference TRBV5-1 and TRBJ1-2, the full variable domain reads KAGVTQTPRYLIKTRGQQVTLSCSPISGHRSVSWYQQTPGQGLQFLFEYFSETQRNKGNFPGRFSGRQFSNSRSEMNVSTLELGDSALYLCASSLGDRVGYGYTFGSGTRLTVV.

J is TRBJ1-2 and V is TRBV6-5; 10 bases line up with TRBD1. V was pared by 2 bases and J by 4 bases, with 4 bases of the junction left unmatched. CDR3 length: 15 amino acids. The germline V gene has CDR1 MNHEY and CDR2 SVGAGI. In DNA, the CDR3 is TGTGCCAGCAGTTACGGGGGGACAGGGGCCTATGGCTACACCTTC. Translating gives CASSYGGTGAYGYTF.

Of note for this clone: One end of the junction does not line up with germline, which may come from a read error. V gene TRBV5-1 combines with J gene TRBJ2-1; D perhaps matches TRBD2 (6 bases). The CDR3 runs 15 residues. Germline V gene sequence: CDR1 SGHRS, CDR2 YFSETQ. CDR3 sequence reads: CASSLGLTSYNEQFF. The CDR3 nucleotides read TGCGCCAGCAGTTTGGGACTGACCTCCTACAATGAGCAGTTCTTC.

This chain joins TRBV15 and TRBJ1-3; D call uncertain. V shed 3 bases and J shed 5 bases, with 14 bases lying between them. CDR1 is LNHNV, CDR2 YYDKDF, per germline (reference sequence). The CDR3 covers 15 residues. The DNA of the CDR3 is TGTGCCACCAGCAGTGACGGGATAGAGCGAAACACCATATATTTT. Amino acids: CATSSDGIERNTIYF.

The chain uses TRBV28 and TRBJ1-1; 9 bases match TRBD1. Germline loops: CDR1 MDHEN, CDR2 SYDVKM. The V gene end was trimmed by 4 bases and the J gene end by 4 bases; junction bases not matched to a gene: 7. The CDR3 loop spans 15 amino acids. The CDR3 nucleotides read TGTGCCAGCAGTTCAGCCGGGACAGGGCGCACTGAAGCTTTCTTT. Its protein is CASSSAGTGRTEAFF.

The rearrangement joins TRBV5-5 to TRBJ2-7; 14 nucleotides align to TRBD2. The germline CDR1 and CDR2 sequences are SGHKS and YYEKEE (reference sequence). The CDR3 runs to 16 residues. Unmatched junction bases numbered 8, after V lost 4 bases and J lost 5 bases. Here the CDR3 reads CASSPAGLAGEHEQYF. In DNA form, the CDR3 reads TGTGCCAGCAGCCCGGCGGGACTAGCGGGAGAACACGAGCAGTACTTC.

This clone has only one observation. The chain recombines TRBV9 with TRBJ1-1, with a weak D call TRBD1 (6 bases). V was pared by 4 bases and J by 1 base, with 11 bases between. Germline V gene lookup returns CDR1 SGDLS and CDR2 YYNGEE. CDR3 length: 14 residues. CDR3 DNA: TGTGCCAGCAGCAAGAACAGGGCGAACACTGAAGCTTTCTTT. This gives the protein CASSKNRANTEAFF.